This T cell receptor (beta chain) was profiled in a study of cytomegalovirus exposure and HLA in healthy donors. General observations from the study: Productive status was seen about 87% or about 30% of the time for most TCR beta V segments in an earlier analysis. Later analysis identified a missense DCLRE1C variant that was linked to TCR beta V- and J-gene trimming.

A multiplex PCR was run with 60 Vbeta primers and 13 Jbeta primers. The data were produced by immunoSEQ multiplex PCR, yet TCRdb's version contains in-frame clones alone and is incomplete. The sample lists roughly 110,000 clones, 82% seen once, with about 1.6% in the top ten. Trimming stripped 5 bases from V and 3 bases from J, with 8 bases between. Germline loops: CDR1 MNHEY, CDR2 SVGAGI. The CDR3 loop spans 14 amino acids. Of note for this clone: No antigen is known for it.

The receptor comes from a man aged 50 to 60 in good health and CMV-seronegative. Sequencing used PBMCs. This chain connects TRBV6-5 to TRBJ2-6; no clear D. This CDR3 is CASSISGGANVLTF. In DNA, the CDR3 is TGTGCCAGCAGTATTTCAGGTGGGGCCAACGTCCTGACTTTC.